This T cell receptor beta chain came from a study of T cell repertoires in cytomegalovirus infection. Study outcomes and limitations: What dominated the ex vivo response were HLA-C-restricted CMV-specific TCR beta clonotypes.

The CDR3 has 14 residues. Germline V lookup: CDR1 SEHNR, CDR2 FQNEAQ (reference sequence). Concerning this clonotype itself: Its antigen is currently unknown. The junction departs from germline at one end; a sequencing error may be responsible.

Using its own MiXCR run on the reads, TCRdb lists one record per CDR3 protein. Of some 800,000 distinct CDR3 sequences detected, about 31% appear once; the ten largest clones hold 9.5% to 15%. This sequence was found in a human donor in good health (CMV status not recorded). Some clones in this sample may be carry-over from other donors' samples. The chain has TRBV7-9 and TRBJ2-3; D is unresolved. The starting material was cultured CD8+ T cells from PBMCs, obtained from culture after CMV antigen stimulation. The CDR3 region has the DNA TGTGCCAACAGCTCCTCTGTCTATGCAGATACGCAGTATTTT. As protein: CANSSSVYADTQYF.